The 26 T cell receptor beta chains below were found in one sample sequenced in a study of T cells in Graves' hyperthyroidism and ophthalmopathy. Amplification of TCR beta CDR3 regions used RNA as the template. RT-PCR in the first round (using the HTBI primer set) targeted the TCR CDR3. One entry per CDR3 protein, called by TCRdb with MiXCR from the multiplex PCR reads. The data show about 290,000 distinct CDR3 sequences, roughly 13% seen once. Sequencing used blood. The receptors were gathered from a young woman with Graves' hyperthyroidism that later progressed to Graves' ophthalmopathy.

This clonotype was picked up many times. The rearrangement uses TRBV10-3 and TRBJ1-1; TRBD1 aligns across 10 bases. The CDR3 sequence is 15 residues long. In germline, CDR1 is ENHRY, CDR2 SYGVKD. The V gene end was trimmed by 2 bases and the J gene end by 1 base; junction bases not matched to a gene: 1. CDR3 in DNA: TGTGCCATCAGTGAGAGACAGGGGGCGAACACTGAAGCTTTCTTT. Translating it yields CAISERQGANTEAFF.

As concerns this clonotype: The conserved final phenylalanine or tryptophan is absent from the CDR3, which likely points to a read error. The CDR3 sequence is CASSTNWLTDQETQYL. The CDR3 region has the DNA TGTGCCAGTAGCACCAATTGGTTGACAGATCAAGAGACCCAGTACCTC. This sequence joins TRBV19 and TRBJ2-5; TRBD1 is a possible D gene (5 bases). Trimming removed 6 bases from V and 2 bases from J, with 19 bases in between. The CDR3 is 16 residues long. Per germline, CDR1 LNHDA and CDR2 SQIVND (reference sequence).

This clonotype was observed many times. The chain couples TRBV28 to TRBJ2-7; 12 bases match TRBD2. V lost 5 bases and J lost 6; bases outside the gene matches: 8. Germline lookup yields CDR1 MDHEN and CDR2 SYDVKM. The CDR3 is 15 amino acids. The CDR3 reads CASSMRLAGVGEQYF. CDR3 coding DNA: TGTGCCAGCAGTATGAGACTAGCGGGAGTCGGCGAGCAGTACTTC.

This clonotype was recorded at least ten times. The rearrangement joins TRBV2 to TRBJ2-5; 8 nucleotides line up with TRBD2. V was pared by 8 bases and J by 3 bases, with 14 bases of the junction left unmatched. This CDR3 contains 16 residues. Germline values: CDR1 SNHLY, CDR2 FYNNEI. CDR3 DNA: TGTGCCAGCGCCCTCTCCAGCGGGAGTTCGGAAGAGACCCAGTACTTC. Translating it yields CASALSSGSSEETQYF.

This clonotype was counted many times. The V and J genes are TRBV5-6 and TRBJ2-5; TRBD1 might be the D (7 bases). Trimming removed 2 bases at V and 5 bases at J, with 10 bases between. The CDR3 length is 13 residues. CDR1 and CDR2 (germline): SGHDT, YYEEEE. DNA for the CDR3: TGTGCCAGCAGCTTCCAGGGGGGCGAGACCCAGTACTTC. Amino acid sequence: CASSFQGGETQYF.

In this sample, this clonotype turned up many times. The chain is built from TRBV7-9 and TRBJ2-7; D not resolved. Per the germline V gene, CDR1 is SEHNR and CDR2 is FQNEAQ (reference sequence). The V gene lost 4 bases and the J gene lost 2 bases, with 9 bases spanning the gap. This CDR3 is built from 13 residues. The CDR3 here is CASSSGRTYEQYF. The CDR3 DNA follows: TGTGCCAGCAGCTCAGGACGGACCTACGAGCAGTACTTC. The complete variable domain, with remaining parts taken from reference TRBV7-9 and TRBJ2-7, reads DTGVSQNPRHKITKRGQNVTFRCDPISEHNRLYWYRQTLGQGPEFLTYFQNEAQLEKSRLLSDRFSAERPKGSFSTLEIQRTEQGDSAMYLCASSSGRTYEQYFGPGTRLTVT.

Ten or more counts support this clonotype. The CDR3: CASVPSMTYNEQFF. As DNA, the CDR3 is TGTGCCAGCGTCCCCTCAATGACCTACAATGAGCAGTTCTTC. The J gene is TRBJ2-1, the V gene TRBV12-3 or TRBV12-4; D ambiguous. The V end was cut by 8 bases, the J end by 2 bases, with 13 bases between. The length of the CDR3 is 14 residues.

This clonotype has at least ten counts. The chain couples TRBV28 to TRBJ2-7; TRBD2 agrees at 9 bases. This CDR3 has 14 amino acids. Germline CDR1 is MDHEN and CDR2 is SYDVKM. With V trimmed by 6 bases and J by 0 bases, 3 bases remained unmatched. CDR3 sequence: CASRKGLASYEQYF. For the CDR3, the DNA is TGTGCCAGCAGGAAGGGACTAGCCTCCTACGAGCAGTACTTC.

Ten or more counts support this clonotype. V gene TRBV12-3 or TRBV12-4 combines with J gene TRBJ1-4; possibly TRBD1 for D (5 bases). CDR3 size: 14 residues. V shed 3 bases and J shed 7 bases, with 12 bases lying between them. As DNA, the CDR3 is TGTGCCAGCAGTTTCGGCGGAGGGGTTGAAAAACTGTTTTTT. Its translation: CASSFGGGVEKLFF.

This chain joins TRBV7-9 and TRBJ1-5; D perhaps matches TRBD1 (5 bases). The CDR3 runs to 13 residues. V lost 5 bases, J lost 3 bases, and 8 bases lay in between. CDR1 is SEHNR and CDR2 is FQNEAQ in the germline V gene (reference sequence). DNA of the CDR3: TGTGCCAGCAGCGGGGGGGTCAATCAGCCCCAGCATTTT. Amino acids: CASSGGVNQPQHF.

About this clonotype itself: This clone may be a read error of a much larger clone one base away. The chain joins TRBV28 to TRBJ2-3, with 13 bases fitting TRBD2. The trim removed 2 bases at V and 5 bases at J, leaving 10 bases unmatched. In germline, CDR1 is MDHEN, CDR2 SYDVKM. This CDR3 comprises 18 residues. The CDR3 DNA follows: TGTGCCAGCAGTTTAGAAGGGACTAGCGGGGTAATCATAGATACGCAGTATTTT. Encoded protein: CASSLEGTSGVIIDTQYF.

The chain couples TRBV19 to TRBJ2-3; no firm D call. V lost 6 bases and J lost 5, with 15 bases in between. Germline V gene lookup returns CDR1 LNHDA and CDR2 SQIVND (reference sequence). The length of the CDR3 is 14 residues. The CDR3 DNA follows: TGTGCCAGTAGCCCTCTTTCGGGTTTAGATACGCAGTATTTT. Its protein is CASSPLSGLDTQYF.

The gene calls are TRBV19 and TRBJ2-1; D remains ambiguous. With 2 bases removed from V and 4 bases from J, the gap between germline ends came to 6 bases. CDR3 size: 13 residues. Germline V gene lookup returns CDR1 LNHDA and CDR2 SQIVND (reference sequence). The CDR3 DNA is TGTGCCAGTAGTATAAGTAATTACAATGAGCAGTTCTTC. Protein sequence: CASSISNYNEQFF.

This clonotype has more than one count but fewer than ten. V usage is TRBV15 and J usage is TRBJ2-3; no definite D call. Germline loops: CDR1 LNHNV, CDR2 YYDKDF (reference sequence). The CDR3 extends over 12 amino acids. V lost 0 bases, J lost 10 bases, and 8 bases lay in between. The CDR3 protein is CATSRDRDAQYF. In DNA form, the CDR3 reads TGTGCCACCAGCAGAGATAGGGATGCGCAGTATTTT.

The chain uses TRBV5-8 and TRBJ2-3; 7 nucleotides align to TRBD2. The V gene's germline CDR1 is SGHTS and CDR2 YDEGEE. The V and J ends lost 3 bases and 2 bases, in that order; junction bases with no gene match: 9. The CDR3 is made up of 16 amino acids. In nucleotides, the CDR3 is TGTGCCAGCAGCTCTTGGACTAGTAGGACCACAGATACGCAGTATTTT. Translating gives CASSSWTSRTTDTQYF. Supplemented by reference TRBV5-8 and TRBJ2-3, the full variable domain reads EAGVTQSPTHLIKTRGQQATLRCSPISGHTSVYWYQQALGLGLQFLLWYDEGEERNRGNFPPRFSGRQFPNYSSELNVNALELEDSALYLCASSSWTSRTTDTQYFGPGTRLTVL.

The chain recombines TRBV7-8 with TRBJ2-7, with TRBD1 identical over 9 bases. Germline CDR1 and CDR2: SGHVS and FQNEAQ. This CDR3 is built from 15 residues. Losses at the gene ends were 6 bases for V and 5 bases for J; bases not matched to a gene: 11. The CDR3 bases are TGTGCCAGCAGTTCCGGGACAGGGAATACCCACGAGCAGTACTTC. Its protein is CASSSGTGNTHEQYF.

This clonotype was recorded many times. This rearrangement joins TRBV6-2 or TRBV6-3 to TRBJ1-1; 8 bases map to TRBD1. The V and J ends lost 7 bases and 1 base, in that order; junction bases with no gene match: 11. Per germline, CDR1 MNHEY and CDR2 SVGEGT. This CDR3 has 16 amino acids. The CDR3 sequence is CASTHSDRVGNTEAFF. CDR3 DNA: TGTGCCAGCACCCACTCGGACAGGGTGGGGAACACTGAAGCTTTCTTT.

The chain carries TRBV4-1 and TRBJ1-5; D not certain. This CDR3 contains 17 residues. CDR1 and CDR2 from the germline V gene are MGHRA and YSYEKL. The V and J ends lost 0 bases and 5 bases respectively, with 17 bases between them. CDR3 sequence (DNA): TGCGCCAGCAGCCAAGAACACGGCCTCCTGGGCGATCAGCCCCAGCATTTT. It is translated as CASSQEHGLLGDQPQHF.

In regard to this clonotype: Its ends do not fully match the called genes, so a read error is possible. The chain is built from TRBV5-5 and TRBJ2-7; D perhaps matches TRBD2 (6 bases). The CDR3 consists of 13 residues. Germline loops: CDR1 SGHKS, CDR2 YYEKEE (reference sequence). CDR3 nucleotide sequence: TGTGCCAGCTGCTTGGAGGGATCCTACGAGCAGTACTTC. This codes for CASCLEGSYEQYF.

This clonotype was seen many times. The chain recombines TRBV20-1 with TRBJ1-4; TRBD1 matches at 11 bases. The CDR3 totals 12 residues. Trimming took 5 bases from V and 8 from J; bases not matched to a gene: 1. Per germline, CDR1 DFQATT and CDR2 SNEGSKA (reference sequence). CDR3: CSAGQGAEKLFF. The CDR3 DNA is TGCAGTGCTGGACAGGGGGCAGAAAAACTGTTTTTT.

This clonotype was recorded many times. This sequence joins TRBV27 and TRBJ2-5; D not certain. Germline values: CDR1 MNHEY, CDR2 SMNVEV (reference sequence). V was shortened by 3 bases and J by 4 bases, with 15 bases between the two germline ends. This CDR3 is built from 15 residues. The CDR3 here is CASSLVGLGLETQYF. In DNA form, the CDR3 reads TGTGCCAGCAGTTTGGTGGGGTTAGGCCTAGAGACCCAGTACTTC.

This clonotype was recorded at least ten times. The V call is TRBV28, the J call TRBJ2-4; either TRBD1 or TRBD2 may supply D (5 bases each). Germline CDR1 is MDHEN and CDR2 is SYDVKM. V was pared by 10 bases and J by 10 bases, with 17 bases between. This CDR3 is built from 12 residues. CDR3 DNA: TGTGCCACACGACGGAGAGAGGGGATTCAGTACTTC. This codes for CATRRREGIQYF.

The chain links TRBV3-1 to TRBJ2-1, with D uncertain. The CDR3 totals 16 residues. Germline CDR1 LGHDT, CDR2 YNNKEL (reference sequence). Trimming removed 0 bases from V and 3 bases from J, with 12 bases in between. For the CDR3, the DNA is TGTGCCAGCAGCCAAGATCCGCGCGTACGCTACAATGAGCAGTTCTTC. Translated, it gives CASSQDPRVRYNEQFF.

V gene TRBV14 combines with J gene TRBJ2-3, with D possibly matching TRBD1 (6 bases). The V end lost 0 bases, the J end lost 4 bases, and 8 bases lay between the germline ends. The CDR3 extends over 14 amino acids. Germline assignment: CDR1 SGHDN and CDR2 FVKESK. The CDR3 reads CASSQEEGADTQYF. The CDR3 DNA is TGTGCCAGCAGCCAAGAAGAGGGGGCAGATACGCAGTATTTT.

This clonotype has ten or more counts. The V and J genes are TRBV7-6 and TRBJ2-7; 10 bases are a match to TRBD2. The CDR3 runs 15 residues. The V gene's germline CDR1 is SGHVS and CDR2 FNYEAQ. V gave up 5 bases and J gave up 5 bases; unmatched junction bases: 9. The CDR3 DNA is TGTGCCAGCAGCGGCAGGACTAGCGGAGTCCACGAGCAGTACTTC. Its protein product is CASSGRTSGVHEQYF. The variable domain in full, with the rest retrieved from reference TRBV7-6 and TRBJ2-7, is GAGVSQSPRYKVTKRGQDVALRCDPISGHVSLYWYRQALGQGPEFLTYFNYEAQQDKSGLPNDRFSAERPEGSISTLTIQRTEQRDSAMYRCASSGRTSGVHEQYFGPGTRLTVT.

Remarks on this clonotype: At one boundary the junction diverges from the germline segment, which might be a read error. The rearrangement links TRBV7-9 to TRBJ2-1; D is ambiguous. CDR1 and CDR2 (germline): SEHNR, FQNEAQ (reference sequence). The CDR3 runs to 13 residues. CDR3 region: CATSRTADNEQFF. CDR3 bases: TGTGCCACCAGCAGGACCGCTGACAATGAGCAGTTCTTC.